This TCR beta chain came from a study of T cell responses to AZD1222 COVID-19 vaccine (dated by TCRdb to 2020 to 2022). For the study in its entirety: AZD1222 recipients given second doses at about 4 weeks or at about 12 weeks were pooled, since spike-specific TCR depth and breadth were not found to differ between the two schedules. TCR sequencing covered more than 230 trial participants: 200 to 220 given two doses of AZD1222 and some 25 given two doses of MenACWY control vaccine. Trial participants were enrolled by age into 18-55, 56-69 and 70-plus year subgroups, with roughly 160, 29 and 62 TCR-sequenced participants respectively.

The time point label of this sample denotes: baseline before first vaccination. The vaccinee samples were drawn from two UK trials, COV001 and COV002, one of which was a single-blind randomized controlled phase 2/3 trial testing AZD1222 (ChAdOx1 nCoV-19) in healthy adults. For TCRbeta chain sequencing, PBMC samples were collected from trial participants at day 0 and at day 28 after the second dose. With regard to this clone: Its target antigen remains unknown. No much larger clonotype is one base removed from it; base qualities were not supplied.

The CDR3 regions of human TCRbeta chains were analyzed by immunosequencing. In the source study's methods: Repertoire TCRs were matched against a reference library of SARS-CoV-2-specific TCRs generated with the MIRA antigen-specificity platform. Breadth was defined as the fraction of unique TCRs that were SARS-CoV-2-associated, and depth was defined as the fraction of total T cells that were SARS-CoV-2-associated. Each spike-specific TCR was assigned to its reactive spike region and to a CD4 or CD8 class using the MIRA data. Log10-transformed breadth and depth values were compared by one-way ANOVA with Sidak's multiple comparisons tests. Drawn from immuneACCESS, this table holds only the in-frame rearrangements with V and J called that TCRdb kept. Clones are partly lost; checked studies trace under half to an unresolved V gene and leave the rest unexplained. The V and J calls and clone size come from that table; D and trimming were worked out from the DNA. Present in this sample are over 130,000 clones, 80% to 95% of which were seen just once. The ten most abundant clones make up more than 5% of the sample.

The study at large found these results: Participants were mostly white British and included more females than males, and it was suggested by the authors that clonal diversity may have been underestimated. The whole spike protein was spanned by vaccine-associated CD4 TCRs, and dominant responses were seen in regions 160-218 and 743-854. The 56-69-year group was small, and its depth increase did not reach significance, likely because of low power. Conclusions about previously exposed vaccinees were limited because only a handful of AZD1222 recipients were SARS-CoV-2 seropositive at baseline. After two AZD1222 doses, spike-specific TCR breadth and depth were significantly higher than at day 0 and than in MenACWY recipients. Because no day 14 peak-response samples were available, the repertoires could be characterized only after the peak T cell response. Nearly half of unique spike-specific TCRs reportedly recognized epitopes outside regions mutated in the B.1.351 and B.1.1.7 variants.

V is clipped by 1 base and J by 8 bases, and the sequence between their germline boundaries is 3 bases long. From cysteine to phenylalanine, the CDR3 is 11 amino acids long. The read is trimmed to its CDR3 DNA, 33 bases read in frame from base 1. CDR1 and CDR2, looked up from the germline V gene (reference sequence), are SEHNR and FQNEAQ. Sequencing used peripheral blood, obtained on day 0 of AZD1222 vaccination. This chain is built from TRBV7-9 and TRBJ2-1; there is no confident call for the D gene. The receptor was derived from an adult in good health. The DNA sequence is as follows: TGTGCCAGCAGCTTAGGCGATGAGCAGTTCTTC. It codes for CASSLGDEQFF.